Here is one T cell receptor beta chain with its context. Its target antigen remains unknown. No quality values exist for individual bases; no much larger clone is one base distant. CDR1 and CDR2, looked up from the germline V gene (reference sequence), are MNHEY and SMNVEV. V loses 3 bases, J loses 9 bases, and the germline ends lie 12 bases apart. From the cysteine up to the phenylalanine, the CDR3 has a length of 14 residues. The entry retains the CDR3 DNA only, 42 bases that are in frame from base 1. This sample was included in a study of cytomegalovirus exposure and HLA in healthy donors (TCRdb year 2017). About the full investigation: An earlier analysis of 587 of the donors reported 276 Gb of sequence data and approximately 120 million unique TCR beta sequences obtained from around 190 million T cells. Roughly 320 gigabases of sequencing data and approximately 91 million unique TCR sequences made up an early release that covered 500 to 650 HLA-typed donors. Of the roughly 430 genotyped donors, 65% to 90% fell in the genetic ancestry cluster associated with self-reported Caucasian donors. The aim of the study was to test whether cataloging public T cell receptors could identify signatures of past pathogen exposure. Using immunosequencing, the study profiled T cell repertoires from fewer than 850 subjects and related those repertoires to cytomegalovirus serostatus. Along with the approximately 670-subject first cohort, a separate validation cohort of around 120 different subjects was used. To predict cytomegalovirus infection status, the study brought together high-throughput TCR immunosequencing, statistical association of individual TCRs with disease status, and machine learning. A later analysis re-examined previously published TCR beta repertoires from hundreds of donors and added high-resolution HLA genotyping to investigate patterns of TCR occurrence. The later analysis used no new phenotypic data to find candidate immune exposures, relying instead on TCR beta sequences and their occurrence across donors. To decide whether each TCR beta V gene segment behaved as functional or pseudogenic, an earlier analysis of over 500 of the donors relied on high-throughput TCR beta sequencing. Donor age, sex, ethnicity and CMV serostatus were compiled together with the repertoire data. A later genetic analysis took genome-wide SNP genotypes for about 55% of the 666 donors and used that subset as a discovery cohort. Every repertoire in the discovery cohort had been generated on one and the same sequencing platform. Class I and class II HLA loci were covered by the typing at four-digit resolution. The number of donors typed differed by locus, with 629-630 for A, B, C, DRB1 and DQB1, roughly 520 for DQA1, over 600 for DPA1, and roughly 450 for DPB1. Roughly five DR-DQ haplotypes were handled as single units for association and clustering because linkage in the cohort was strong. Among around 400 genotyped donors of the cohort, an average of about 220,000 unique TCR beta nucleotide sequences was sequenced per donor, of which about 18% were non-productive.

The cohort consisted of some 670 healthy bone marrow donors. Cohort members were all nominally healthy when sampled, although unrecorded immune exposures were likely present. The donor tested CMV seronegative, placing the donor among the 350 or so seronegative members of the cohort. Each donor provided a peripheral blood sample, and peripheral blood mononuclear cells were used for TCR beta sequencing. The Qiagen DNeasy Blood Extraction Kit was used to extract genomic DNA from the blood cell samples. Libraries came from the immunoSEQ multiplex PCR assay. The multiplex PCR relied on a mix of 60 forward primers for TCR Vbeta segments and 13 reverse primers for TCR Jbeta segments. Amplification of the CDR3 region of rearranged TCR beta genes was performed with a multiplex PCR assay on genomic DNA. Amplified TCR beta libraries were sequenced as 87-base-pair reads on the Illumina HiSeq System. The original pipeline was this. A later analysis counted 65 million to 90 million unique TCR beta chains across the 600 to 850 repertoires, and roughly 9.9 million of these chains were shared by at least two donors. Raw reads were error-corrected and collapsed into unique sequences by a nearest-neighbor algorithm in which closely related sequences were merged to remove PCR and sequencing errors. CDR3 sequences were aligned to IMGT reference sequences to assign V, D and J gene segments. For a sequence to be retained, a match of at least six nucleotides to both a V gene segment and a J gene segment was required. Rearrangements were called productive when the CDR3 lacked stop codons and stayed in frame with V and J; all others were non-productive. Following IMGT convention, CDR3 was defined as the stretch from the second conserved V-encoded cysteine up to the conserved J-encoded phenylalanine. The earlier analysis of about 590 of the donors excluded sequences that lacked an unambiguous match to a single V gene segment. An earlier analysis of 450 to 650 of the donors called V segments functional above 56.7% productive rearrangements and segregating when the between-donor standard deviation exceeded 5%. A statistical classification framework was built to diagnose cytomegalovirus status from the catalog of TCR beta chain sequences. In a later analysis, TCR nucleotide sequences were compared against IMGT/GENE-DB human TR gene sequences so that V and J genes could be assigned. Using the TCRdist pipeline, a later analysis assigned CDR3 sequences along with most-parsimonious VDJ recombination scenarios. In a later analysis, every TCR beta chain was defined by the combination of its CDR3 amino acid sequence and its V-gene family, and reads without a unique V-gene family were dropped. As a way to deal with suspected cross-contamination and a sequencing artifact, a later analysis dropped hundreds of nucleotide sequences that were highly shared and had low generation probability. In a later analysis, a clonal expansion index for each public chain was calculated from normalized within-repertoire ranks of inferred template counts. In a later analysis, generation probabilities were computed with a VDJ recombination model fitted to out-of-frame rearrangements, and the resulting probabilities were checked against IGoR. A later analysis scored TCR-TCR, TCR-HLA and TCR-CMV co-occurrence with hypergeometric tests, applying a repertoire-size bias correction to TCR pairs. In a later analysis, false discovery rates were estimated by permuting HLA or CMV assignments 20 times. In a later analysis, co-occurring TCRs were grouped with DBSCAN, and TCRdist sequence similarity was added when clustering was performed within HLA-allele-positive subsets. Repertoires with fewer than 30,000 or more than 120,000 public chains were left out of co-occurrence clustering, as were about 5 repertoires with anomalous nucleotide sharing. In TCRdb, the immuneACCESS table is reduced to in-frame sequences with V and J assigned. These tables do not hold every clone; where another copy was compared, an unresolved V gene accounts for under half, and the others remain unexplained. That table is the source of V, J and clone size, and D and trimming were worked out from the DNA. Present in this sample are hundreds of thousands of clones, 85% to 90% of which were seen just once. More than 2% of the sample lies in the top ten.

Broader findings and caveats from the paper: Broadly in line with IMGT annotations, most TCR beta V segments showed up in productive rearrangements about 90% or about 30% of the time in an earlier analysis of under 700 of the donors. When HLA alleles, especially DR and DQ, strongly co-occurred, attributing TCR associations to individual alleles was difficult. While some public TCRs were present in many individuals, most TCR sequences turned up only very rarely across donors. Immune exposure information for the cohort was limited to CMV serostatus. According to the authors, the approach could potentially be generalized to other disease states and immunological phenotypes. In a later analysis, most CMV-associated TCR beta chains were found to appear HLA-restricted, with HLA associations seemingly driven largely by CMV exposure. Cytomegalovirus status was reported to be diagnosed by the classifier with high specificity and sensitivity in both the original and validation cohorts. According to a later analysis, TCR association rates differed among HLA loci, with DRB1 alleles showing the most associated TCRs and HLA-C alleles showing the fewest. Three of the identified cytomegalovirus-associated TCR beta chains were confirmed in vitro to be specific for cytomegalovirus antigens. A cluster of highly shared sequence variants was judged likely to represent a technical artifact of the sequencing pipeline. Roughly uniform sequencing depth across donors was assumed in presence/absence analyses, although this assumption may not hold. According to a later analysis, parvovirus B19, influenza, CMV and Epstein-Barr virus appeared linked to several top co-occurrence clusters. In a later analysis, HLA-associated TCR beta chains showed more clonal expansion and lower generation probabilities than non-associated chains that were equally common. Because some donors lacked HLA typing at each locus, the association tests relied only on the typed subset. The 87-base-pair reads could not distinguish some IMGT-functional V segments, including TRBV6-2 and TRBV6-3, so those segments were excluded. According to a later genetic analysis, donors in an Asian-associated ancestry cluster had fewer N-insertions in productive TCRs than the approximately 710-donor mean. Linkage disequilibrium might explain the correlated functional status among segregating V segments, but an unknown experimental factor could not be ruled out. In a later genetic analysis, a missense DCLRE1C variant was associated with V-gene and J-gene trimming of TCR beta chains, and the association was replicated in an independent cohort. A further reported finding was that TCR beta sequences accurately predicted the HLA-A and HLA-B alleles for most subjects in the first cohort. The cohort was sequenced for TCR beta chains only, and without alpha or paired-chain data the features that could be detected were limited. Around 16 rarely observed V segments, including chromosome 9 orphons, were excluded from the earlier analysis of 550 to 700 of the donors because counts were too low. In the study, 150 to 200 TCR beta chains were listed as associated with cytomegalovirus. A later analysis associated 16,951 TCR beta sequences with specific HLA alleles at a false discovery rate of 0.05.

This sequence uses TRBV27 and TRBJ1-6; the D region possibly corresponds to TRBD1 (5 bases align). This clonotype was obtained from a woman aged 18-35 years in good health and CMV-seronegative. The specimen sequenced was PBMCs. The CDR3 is CASSFGGAGSPLHF. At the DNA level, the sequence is TGTGCCAGCAGTTTTGGCGGGGCCGGTTCACCCCTCCACTTT.